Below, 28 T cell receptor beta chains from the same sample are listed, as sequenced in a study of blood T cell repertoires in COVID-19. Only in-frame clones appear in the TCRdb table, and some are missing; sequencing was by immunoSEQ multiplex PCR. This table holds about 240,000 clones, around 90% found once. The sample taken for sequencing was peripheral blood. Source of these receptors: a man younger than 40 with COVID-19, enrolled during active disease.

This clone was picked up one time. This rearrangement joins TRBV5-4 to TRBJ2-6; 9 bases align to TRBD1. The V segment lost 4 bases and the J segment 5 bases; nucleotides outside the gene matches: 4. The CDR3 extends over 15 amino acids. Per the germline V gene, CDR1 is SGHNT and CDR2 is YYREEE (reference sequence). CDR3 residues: CASSRGQGRANVLTF. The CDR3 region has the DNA TGTGCCAGCAGCCGGGGACAGGGCAGGGCCAACGTCCTGACTTTC.

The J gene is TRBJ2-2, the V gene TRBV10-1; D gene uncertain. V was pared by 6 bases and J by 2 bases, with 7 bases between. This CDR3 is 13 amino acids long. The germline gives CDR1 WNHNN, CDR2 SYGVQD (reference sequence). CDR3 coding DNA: TGCGCCAGCAGCGACATTAACACCGGGGAGCTGTTTTTT. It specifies CASSDINTGELFF.

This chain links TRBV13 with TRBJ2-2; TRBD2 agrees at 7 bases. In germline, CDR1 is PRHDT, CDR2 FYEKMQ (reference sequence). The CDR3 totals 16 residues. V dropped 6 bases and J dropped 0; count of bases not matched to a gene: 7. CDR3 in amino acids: CASRGGAGTNTGELFF. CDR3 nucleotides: TGTGCCAGCAGAGGCGGAGCGGGGACGAACACCGGGGAGCTGTTTTTT.

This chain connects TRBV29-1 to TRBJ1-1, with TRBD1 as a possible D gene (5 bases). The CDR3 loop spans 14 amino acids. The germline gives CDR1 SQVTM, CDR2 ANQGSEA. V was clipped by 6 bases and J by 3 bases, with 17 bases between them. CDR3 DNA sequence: TGCAGCGTCGGAGTAGGGGCTTCGGACACTGAAGCTTTCTTT. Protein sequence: CSVGVGASDTEAFF.

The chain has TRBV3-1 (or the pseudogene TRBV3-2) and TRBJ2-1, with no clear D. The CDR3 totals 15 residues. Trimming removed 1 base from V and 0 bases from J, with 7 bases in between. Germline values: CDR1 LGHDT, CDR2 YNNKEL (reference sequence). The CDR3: CASSQVRSSYNEQFF. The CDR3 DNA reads TGTGCCAGCAGCCAAGTTAGGAGCTCCTACAATGAGCAGTTCTTC.

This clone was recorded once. The CDR3 DNA sequence: TGCAGCGTTTCTAGCGCCCAAGAGACCCAGTACTTC. Its translation is CSVSSAQETQYF. The chain combines TRBV29-1 with TRBJ2-5, with D perhaps TRBD2 (6 bases). The V gene's germline CDR1 is SQVTM and CDR2 ANQGSEA. Between the trimmed V and J ends, which lost 5 bases and 1 base, there was a span of 8 bases. The CDR3 totals 12 residues.

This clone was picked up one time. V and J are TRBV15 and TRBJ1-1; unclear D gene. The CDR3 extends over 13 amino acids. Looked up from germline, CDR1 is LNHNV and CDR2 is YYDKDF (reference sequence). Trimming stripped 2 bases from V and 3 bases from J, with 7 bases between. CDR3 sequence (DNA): TGTGCCACCAGCAGAACGGCGGACACTGAAGCTTTCTTT. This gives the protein CATSRTADTEAFF.

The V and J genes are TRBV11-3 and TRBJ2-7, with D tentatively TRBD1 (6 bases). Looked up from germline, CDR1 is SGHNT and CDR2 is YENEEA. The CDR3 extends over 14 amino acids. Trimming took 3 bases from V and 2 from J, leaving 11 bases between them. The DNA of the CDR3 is TGTGCCAGCAGCTTTTCAGGGGCTCCCTACGAGCAGTACTTC. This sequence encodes CASSFSGAPYEQYF.

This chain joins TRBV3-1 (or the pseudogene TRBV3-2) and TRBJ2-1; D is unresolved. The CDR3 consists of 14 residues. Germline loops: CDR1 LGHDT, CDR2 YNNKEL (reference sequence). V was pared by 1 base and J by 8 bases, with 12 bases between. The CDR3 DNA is TGTGCCAGCAGCCAAGGCGAACGTTTCCATGAGCAGTTCTTC. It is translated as CASSQGERFHEQFF.

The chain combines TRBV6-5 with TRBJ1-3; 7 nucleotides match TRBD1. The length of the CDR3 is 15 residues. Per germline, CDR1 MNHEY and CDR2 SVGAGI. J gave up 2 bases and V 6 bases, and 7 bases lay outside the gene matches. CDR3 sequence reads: CASRPLDRAGNTIYF. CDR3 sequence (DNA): TGTGCCAGCAGACCCCTCGACAGGGCTGGAAACACCATATATTTT.

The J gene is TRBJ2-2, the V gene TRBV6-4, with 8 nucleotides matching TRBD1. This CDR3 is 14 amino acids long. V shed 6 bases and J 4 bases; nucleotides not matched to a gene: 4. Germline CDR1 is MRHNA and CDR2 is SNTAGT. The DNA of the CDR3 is TGTGCCAGCAGGCGGACAGGGACCACCGGGGAGCTGTTTTTT. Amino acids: CASRRTGTTGELFF.

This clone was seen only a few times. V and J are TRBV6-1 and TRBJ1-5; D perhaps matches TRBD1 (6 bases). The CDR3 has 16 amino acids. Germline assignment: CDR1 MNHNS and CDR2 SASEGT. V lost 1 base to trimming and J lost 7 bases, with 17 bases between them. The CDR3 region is CASSEGGTTSGQPQHF. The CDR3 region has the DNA TGTGCCAGCAGTGAAGGAGGGACAACTTCGGGGCAGCCCCAGCATTTT.

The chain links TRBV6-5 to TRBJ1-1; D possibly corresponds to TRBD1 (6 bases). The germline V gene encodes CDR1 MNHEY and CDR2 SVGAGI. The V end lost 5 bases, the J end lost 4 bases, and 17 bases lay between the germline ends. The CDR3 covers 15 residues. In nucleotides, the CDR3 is TGTGCCAGCAGTCCCCGTCCCTTCAGGGGCACTGAAGCTTTCTTT. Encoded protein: CASSPRPFRGTEAFF.

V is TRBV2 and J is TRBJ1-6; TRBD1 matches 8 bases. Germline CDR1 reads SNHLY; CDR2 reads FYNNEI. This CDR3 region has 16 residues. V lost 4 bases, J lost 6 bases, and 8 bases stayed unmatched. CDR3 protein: CASSAGQVEVNSPLHF. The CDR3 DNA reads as TGTGCCAGCAGTGCGGGACAGGTAGAGGTTAATTCACCCCTCCACTTT.

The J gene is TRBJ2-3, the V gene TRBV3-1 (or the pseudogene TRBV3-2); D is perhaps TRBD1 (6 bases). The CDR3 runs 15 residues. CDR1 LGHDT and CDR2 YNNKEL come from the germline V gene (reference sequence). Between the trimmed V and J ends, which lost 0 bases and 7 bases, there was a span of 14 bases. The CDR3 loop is CASSQERQGMYTQYF. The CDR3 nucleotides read TGTGCCAGCAGCCAAGAAAGGCAGGGGATGTATACGCAGTATTTT.

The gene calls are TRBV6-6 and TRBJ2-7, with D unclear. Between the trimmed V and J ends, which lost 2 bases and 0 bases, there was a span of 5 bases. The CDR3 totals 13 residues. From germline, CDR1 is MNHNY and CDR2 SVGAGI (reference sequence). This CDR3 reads CASSYGLSYEQYF. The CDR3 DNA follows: TGTGCCAGCAGTTACGGGCTCTCCTACGAGCAGTACTTC.

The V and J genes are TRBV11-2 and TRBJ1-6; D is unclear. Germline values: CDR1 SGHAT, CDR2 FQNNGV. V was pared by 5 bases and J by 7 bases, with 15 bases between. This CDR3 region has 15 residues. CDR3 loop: CASSATSSGNSPLHF. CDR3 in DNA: TGTGCCAGCAGCGCTACATCCTCGGGGAATTCACCCCTCCACTTT.

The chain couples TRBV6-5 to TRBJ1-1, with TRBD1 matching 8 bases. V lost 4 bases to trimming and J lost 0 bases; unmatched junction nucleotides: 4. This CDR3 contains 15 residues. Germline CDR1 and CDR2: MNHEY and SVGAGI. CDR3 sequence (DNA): TGTGCCAGCAGTTCCGCGACAGGGGTGAACACTGAAGCTTTCTTT. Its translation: CASSSATGVNTEAFF.

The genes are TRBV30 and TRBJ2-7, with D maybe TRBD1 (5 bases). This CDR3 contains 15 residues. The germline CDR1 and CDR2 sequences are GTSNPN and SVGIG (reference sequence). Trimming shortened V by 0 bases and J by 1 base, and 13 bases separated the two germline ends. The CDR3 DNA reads TGTGCCTGGAGTGTACTGGGGCAGACGTCCTACGAGCAGTACTTC. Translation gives CAWSVLGQTSYEQYF.

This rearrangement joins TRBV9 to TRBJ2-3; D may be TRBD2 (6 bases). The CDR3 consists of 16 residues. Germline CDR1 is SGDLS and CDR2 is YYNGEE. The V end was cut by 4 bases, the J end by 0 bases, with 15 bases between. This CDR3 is CASSSSSGLSTDTQYF. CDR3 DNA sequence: TGTGCCAGCAGCAGCTCCTCGGGACTCAGCACAGATACGCAGTATTTT. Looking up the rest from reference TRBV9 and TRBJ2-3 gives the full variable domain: DSGVTQTPKHLITATGQRVTLRCSPRSGDLSVYWYQQSLDQGLQFLIQYYNGEERAKGNILERFSAQQFPDLHSELNLSSLELGDSALYFCASSSSSGLSTDTQYFGPGTRLTVL.

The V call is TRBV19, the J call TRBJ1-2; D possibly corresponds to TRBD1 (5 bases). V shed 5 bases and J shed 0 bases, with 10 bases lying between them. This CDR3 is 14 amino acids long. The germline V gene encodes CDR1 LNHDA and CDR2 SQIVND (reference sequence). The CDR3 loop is CASSPSTANYGYTF. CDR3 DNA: TGTGCCAGTAGTCCGTCGACAGCTAACTATGGCTACACCTTC.

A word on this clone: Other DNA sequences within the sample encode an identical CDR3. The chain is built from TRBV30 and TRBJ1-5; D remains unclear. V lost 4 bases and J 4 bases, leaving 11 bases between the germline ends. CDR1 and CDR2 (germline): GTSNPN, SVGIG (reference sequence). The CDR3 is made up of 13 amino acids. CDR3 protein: CAWTKTGNQPQHF. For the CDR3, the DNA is TGTGCCTGGACTAAGACGGGAAATCAGCCCCAGCATTTT.

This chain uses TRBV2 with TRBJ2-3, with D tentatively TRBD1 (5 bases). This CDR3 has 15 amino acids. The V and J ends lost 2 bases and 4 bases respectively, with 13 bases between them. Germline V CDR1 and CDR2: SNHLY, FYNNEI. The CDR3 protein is CASSELGVRADTQYF. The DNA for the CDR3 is TGTGCCAGCAGTGAACTAGGGGTTCGGGCAGATACGCAGTATTTT.

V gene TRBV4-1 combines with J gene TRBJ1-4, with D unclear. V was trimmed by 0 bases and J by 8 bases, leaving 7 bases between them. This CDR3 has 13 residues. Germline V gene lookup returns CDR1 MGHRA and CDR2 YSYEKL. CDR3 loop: CASSQELREKLFF. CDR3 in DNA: TGCGCCAGCAGCCAAGAATTGCGGGAAAAACTGTTTTTT.

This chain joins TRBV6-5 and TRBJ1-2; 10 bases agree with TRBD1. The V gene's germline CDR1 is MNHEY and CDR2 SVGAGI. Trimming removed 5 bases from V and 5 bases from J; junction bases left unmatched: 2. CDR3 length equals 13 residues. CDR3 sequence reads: CASSTGQGYGYTF. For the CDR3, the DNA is TGTGCCAGCAGTACGGGACAGGGGTATGGCTACACCTTC.

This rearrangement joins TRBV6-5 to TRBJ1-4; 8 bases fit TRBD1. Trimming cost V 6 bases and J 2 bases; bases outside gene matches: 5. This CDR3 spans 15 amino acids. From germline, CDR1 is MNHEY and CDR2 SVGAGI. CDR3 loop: CASRDSGGTNEKLFF. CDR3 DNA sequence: TGTGCCAGCAGGGATTCAGGGGGCACTAATGAAAAACTGTTTTTT.

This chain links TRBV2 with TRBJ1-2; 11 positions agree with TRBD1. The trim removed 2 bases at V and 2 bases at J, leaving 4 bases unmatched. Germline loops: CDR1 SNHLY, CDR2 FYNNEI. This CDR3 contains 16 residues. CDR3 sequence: CASSESRTGGNYGYTF. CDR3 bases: TGTGCCAGCAGTGAATCCCGGACAGGGGGCAACTATGGCTACACCTTC.

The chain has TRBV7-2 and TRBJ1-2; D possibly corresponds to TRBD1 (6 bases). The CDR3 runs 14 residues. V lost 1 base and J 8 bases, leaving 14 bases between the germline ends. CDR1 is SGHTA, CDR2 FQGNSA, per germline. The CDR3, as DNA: TGTGCCAGCAGCTTAGAACAGGGAATAGGGGGCTACACCTTC. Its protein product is CASSLEQGIGGYTF.